This T cell receptor (beta chain) was identified in a study of T cell responses to AZD1222 COVID-19 vaccine. Germline CDR1 SGHTS, CDR2 YDEGEE. With V trimmed by 2 bases and J by 4 bases, 5 bases remained unmatched. The CDR3 runs 15 residues. Method: immunoSEQ multiplex PCR; TCRdb's copy keeps in-frame clones and lacks some. The sample contains approximately 100,000 clones, about nine tenths of which appear only once. The chain is built from TRBV5-8 and TRBJ1-2; 10 bases line up with TRBD1. This TCR came from an adult who received the AZD1222 COVID-19 vaccine. Sequencing used peripheral blood, obtained 28 days after the second AZD1222 dose. The CDR3 bases are TGTGCCAGCAGCTTTATTGGGACAGGGGTCTATGGCTACACCTTC. This translates into CASSFIGTGVYGYTF.